This TCR beta chain was sequenced for a study of fetal regulatory T cell absence and autoimmunity. Study-wide results and caveats: Pancreas TCRs were oligoclonally enriched versus cord blood, some clones over 95-fold.

Germline loops: CDR1 SGHVS, CDR2 FQNEAQ. The CDR3 loop spans 15 amino acids. Trimming shortened V by 1 base and J by 2 bases, and 10 bases separated the two germline ends. TCRdb's table, derived via immunoSEQ multiplex PCR, lists solely in-frame clones and lacks some. The sample lists about 95,000 clones, roughly 78% occurring once. With regard to this clone: Its target is unknown.

The origin of this receptor is a male donor with IPEX syndrome. Material for sequencing was pancreas tissue. The J gene is TRBJ2-3, the V gene TRBV7-8, with D possibly TRBD1 on 5 matching bases. CDR3 residues: CASSLVQGFTDTQYF. In DNA, the CDR3 is TGTGCCAGCAGCTTAGTTCAGGGATTCACAGATACGCAGTATTTT.